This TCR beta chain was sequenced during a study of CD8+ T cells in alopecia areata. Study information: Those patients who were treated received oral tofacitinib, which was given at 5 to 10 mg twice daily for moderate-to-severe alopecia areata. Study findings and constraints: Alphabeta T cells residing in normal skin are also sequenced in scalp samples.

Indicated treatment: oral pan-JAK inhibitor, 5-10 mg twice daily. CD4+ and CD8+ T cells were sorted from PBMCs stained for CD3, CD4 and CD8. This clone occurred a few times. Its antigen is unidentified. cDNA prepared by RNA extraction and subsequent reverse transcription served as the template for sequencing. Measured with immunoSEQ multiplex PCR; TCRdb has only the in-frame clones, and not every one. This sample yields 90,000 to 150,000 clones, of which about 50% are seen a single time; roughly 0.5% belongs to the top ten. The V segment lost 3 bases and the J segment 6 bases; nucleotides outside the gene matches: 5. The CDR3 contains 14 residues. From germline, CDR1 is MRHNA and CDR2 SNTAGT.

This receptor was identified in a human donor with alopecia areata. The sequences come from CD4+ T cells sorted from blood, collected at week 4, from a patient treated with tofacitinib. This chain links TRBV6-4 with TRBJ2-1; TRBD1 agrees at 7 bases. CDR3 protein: CASSDQTGSNEQFF. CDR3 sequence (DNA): TGTGCCAGCAGTGATCAGACAGGGTCCAATGAGCAGTTCTTC.